Shown below are 28 T cell receptor beta chains from a single sample sequenced in a study of T cell responses to AZD1222 COVID-19 vaccine. Libraries were prepared by immunoSEQ multiplex PCR; TCRdb keeps only in-frame clonotypes and omits some of them. The table includes some 150,000 clones, approximately 94% detected once. Source: peripheral blood, taken on day 0 of AZD1222 vaccination. The receptor set was obtained from an adult in good health.

This clone was observed once. The CDR3 DNA follows: TGTGCCAGTAGTATAGGGGAACAGCCCCAGCATTTT. Protein sequence: CASSIGEQPQHF. The chain couples TRBV19 to TRBJ1-5; the D is unclear. The CDR3 runs 12 residues. V was clipped by 1 base and J by 7 bases, with 5 bases between them. The germline V gene has CDR1 LNHDA and CDR2 SQIVND (reference sequence).

V and J are TRBV15 and TRBJ1-2; possible D gene TRBD1, 5 bases. The germline CDR1 and CDR2 sequences are LNHNV and YYDKDF (reference sequence). There are 18 residues in the CDR3. V lost 5 bases and J 1 base, leaving 23 bases between the germline ends. Here the CDR3 reads CATSDSWGREPHNYGYTF. Written as DNA, the CDR3 is TGTGCCACCAGCGATAGTTGGGGGAGGGAACCTCATAACTATGGCTACACCTTC.

The chain recombines TRBV5-1 with TRBJ1-4, with D possibly TRBD1 on 5 matching bases. CDR1 and CDR2 from the germline V gene are SGHRS and YFSETQ. The CDR3 consists of 14 residues. V lost 6 bases and J 3 bases, leaving 12 bases between the germline ends. The CDR3 coding sequence is TGCGCCAGCACCCCAGGGCGTGCTAATGAAAAACTGTTTTTT. Translation: CASTPGRANEKLFF.

The gene calls are TRBV4-1 and TRBJ1-2; 7 bases are a match to TRBD1. The CDR3 covers 16 residues. J lost 2 bases, V lost 4 bases, and 10 bases had no gene match. Germline CDR1 MGHRA, CDR2 YSYEKL. CDR3 protein: CASSRLGQTGNYGYTF. The DNA of the CDR3 is TGCGCCAGCAGCCGTCTGGGACAGACGGGGAACTATGGCTACACCTTC.

This chain connects TRBV3-1 (or the pseudogene TRBV3-2) to TRBJ1-5; 8 positions agree with TRBD1. Germline V CDR1 and CDR2: LGHDT, YNNKEL (reference sequence). The ends lost 3 bases at V and 6 bases at J; junction bases unmatched: 4. The CDR3 is 14 amino acids. CDR3 residues: CASSHGQGSQPQHF. The CDR3, as DNA: TGTGCCAGCAGCCATGGACAGGGCAGTCAGCCCCAGCATTTT.

V is TRBV7-9 and J is TRBJ2-5; D possibly corresponds to TRBD1 (6 bases). V lost 6 bases to trimming and J lost 1 base, with 9 bases between them. The CDR3 has 13 residues. Germline CDR1 and CDR2: SEHNR and FQNEAQ (reference sequence). As DNA, the CDR3 is TGTGCCAGCAGTCCGGACAGCCAAGAGACCCAGTACTTC. Protein: CASSPDSQETQYF.

This chain connects TRBV6-2 or TRBV6-3 to TRBJ2-5; 11 positions agree with TRBD2. The CDR3 runs to 15 residues. The germline V gene encodes CDR1 MNHEY and CDR2 SVGEGT. Trimming cost V 1 base and J 4 bases; bases outside gene matches: 2. In nucleotides, the CDR3 is TGTGCCAGCAGTTACTTTAGCGGGGGGGCAGAGACCCAGTACTTC. Translation gives CASSYFSGGAETQYF.

Comments on this clone: The junction shows a germline mismatch at one end, possibly a read error. The gene calls are TRBV7-7 and TRBJ2-3; no definite D call. This CDR3 is built from 15 residues. Germline V gene lookup returns CDR1 SSHAT and CDR2 FNYEAQ (reference sequence). This CDR3 is CASSLGKGLTDTQYF. DNA for the CDR3: TGTGCTAGCAGCTTAGGTAAGGGCCTGACGGATACGCAGTATTTT. Complete variable domain (other parts from reference TRBV7-7 and TRBJ2-3): GAGVSQSPRYKVTKRGQDVTLRCDPISSHATLYWYQQALGQGPEFLTYFNYEAQPDKSGLPSDRFSAERPEGSISTLTIQRTEQRDSAMYRCASSLGKGLTDTQYFGPGTRLTVL.

The J gene is TRBJ2-5, the V gene TRBV6-5; 13 nucleotides agree with TRBD2. The junction had 4 bases not matched to a gene; V was cut back by 4 bases and J by 2 bases. The CDR3 contains 16 residues. Looked up from germline, CDR1 is MNHEY and CDR2 is SVGAGI. The CDR3 loop is CASSSWTSGGQETQYF. Written as DNA, the CDR3 is TGTGCCAGCAGTTCTTGGACTAGCGGGGGTCAAGAGACCCAGTACTTC.

V usage is TRBV27 and J usage is TRBJ1-2; 8 nucleotides match TRBD1. The length of the CDR3 is 14 residues. Germline loops: CDR1 MNHEY, CDR2 SMNVEV (reference sequence). Trimming took 3 bases from V and 2 from J; bases not matched to a gene: 2. The CDR3 here is CASSFRQGNYGYTF. CDR3 sequence (DNA): TGTGCCAGCAGTTTCAGACAGGGGAACTATGGCTACACCTTC.

The genes are TRBV28 and TRBJ2-7, with 11 bases fitting TRBD2. The germline gives CDR1 MDHEN, CDR2 SYDVKM. The CDR3 spans 14 residues. With V trimmed by 6 bases and J by 4 bases, 5 bases remained unmatched. The CDR3 loop reads CASRSSGGTYEQYF. In DNA form, the CDR3 reads TGTGCCAGCAGATCTAGCGGGGGGACTTACGAGCAGTACTTC.

The gene calls are TRBV5-6 and TRBJ2-3; D not certain. There are 15 residues in the CDR3. V was shortened by 4 bases and J by 0 bases, with 12 bases between the two germline ends. From germline, CDR1 is SGHDT and CDR2 YYEEEE. The CDR3 nucleotides read TGTGCCAGCAGCCACCAGTCAACTAGCACAGATACGCAGTATTTT. Amino acids: CASSHQSTSTDTQYF. The variable domain in full, completed from reference TRBV5-6 and TRBJ2-3, reads DAGVTQSPTHLIKTRGQQVTLRCSPKSGHDTVSWYQQALGQGPQFIFQYYEEEERQRGNFPDRFSGHQFPNYSSELNVNALLLGDSALYLCASSHQSTSTDTQYFGPGTRLTVL.

This clone has just one count. The chain links TRBV6-2 or TRBV6-3 to TRBJ1-3; 9 nucleotides agree with TRBD1. The junction had 9 bases not matched to a gene; V was cut back by 6 bases and J by 0 bases. The CDR3 runs 17 residues. The germline V gene encodes CDR1 MNHEY and CDR2 SVGEGT. For the CDR3, the DNA is TGTGCCAGCAGCATCGGACAGGGGAGATTCTCTGGAAACACCATATATTTT. Its protein is CASSIGQGRFSGNTIYF.

The gene calls are TRBV28 and TRBJ1-3; D ambiguous. V lost 6 bases, J lost 4 bases, and 13 bases lay in between. The V gene's germline CDR1 is MDHEN and CDR2 SYDVKM. CDR3 length: 14 residues. Here the CDR3 reads CASSRRSEGNTIYF. CDR3 sequence (DNA): TGTGCCAGCAGCCGCCGAAGTGAAGGAAACACCATATATTTT.

V and J are TRBV5-5 and TRBJ1-1; D gene unclear. Germline loops: CDR1 SGHKS, CDR2 YYEKEE (reference sequence). This CDR3 contains 13 residues. V lost 2 bases to trimming and J lost 0 bases, with 5 bases between them. The CDR3 DNA follows: TGTGCCAGCAGCTTCGGACTGAACACTGAAGCTTTCTTT. Translation gives CASSFGLNTEAFF.

V usage is TRBV20-1 and J usage is TRBJ1-5; D unresolved. The CDR3 covers 13 residues. Germline values: CDR1 DFQATT, CDR2 SNEGSKA (reference sequence). Trimming stripped 3 bases from V and 3 bases from J, with 9 bases between. CDR3 coding DNA: TGCAGTGCTAGTCGGACTTACAATCAGCCCCAGCATTTT. The encoded protein is CSASRTYNQPQHF.

This sequence joins TRBV6-5 and TRBJ2-7; D perhaps matches TRBD1 (5 bases). Germline CDR1 is MNHEY and CDR2 is SVGAGI. Trimming took off 0 bases at V and 1 base at J, with 13 bases between the two ends. CDR3 length equals 16 residues. CDR3 coding DNA: TGTGCCAGCAGTTACTCAAACAGGCTTACGTCCTACGAGCAGTACTTC. Protein: CASSYSNRLTSYEQYF.

The DNA for the CDR3 is TGTGCCAGCTCACGCACCCTCCCAGGACAGGGGGGTAAAGCTTTCTTT. This sequence encodes CASSRTLPGQGGKAFF. V is TRBV18 and J is TRBJ1-1; 10 bases are shared with TRBD1. The CDR3 loop spans 16 amino acids. The V gene end was trimmed by 4 bases and the J gene end by 9 bases; junction bases not matched to a gene: 14. Germline V gene lookup returns CDR1 KGHSH and CDR2 LQKENI.

The V gene is TRBV28, the J gene TRBJ2-7; D not certain. V was shortened by 3 bases and J by 4 bases, with 22 bases between the two germline ends. Germline lookup yields CDR1 MDHEN and CDR2 SYDVKM. CDR3 length equals 17 residues. CDR3 protein: CASSFVARADAIYEQYF. CDR3 coding DNA: TGTGCCAGCAGTTTCGTCGCTCGGGCAGACGCTATATACGAGCAGTACTTC. The full variable domain, rest sourced from reference TRBV28 and TRBJ2-7, is DVKVTQSSRYLVKRTGEKVFLECVQDMDHENMFWYRQDPGLGLRLIYFSYDVKMKEKGDIPEGYSVSREKKERFSLILESASTNQTSMYLCASSFVARADAIYEQYFGPGTRLTVT.

This clone was observed a single time. The V and J genes are TRBV3-1 (or the pseudogene TRBV3-2) and TRBJ2-2, with D possibly TRBD2 on 5 matching bases. V was pared by 1 base and J by 5 bases, with 5 bases between. This CDR3 is 13 amino acids long. Germline V gene sequence: CDR1 LGHDT, CDR2 YNNKEL (reference sequence). The CDR3 is CASSQGTTGELFF. The CDR3 DNA reads TGTGCCAGCAGCCAAGGGACTACCGGGGAGCTGTTTTTT.

The rearrangement uses TRBV29-1 and TRBJ2-7; no clear D gene. The germline CDR1 and CDR2 sequences are SQVTM and ANQGSEA. The CDR3 is made up of 10 amino acids. V lost 7 bases and J lost 5, with 9 bases in between. DNA for the CDR3: TGCAGCGGGATGGCGGACGAGCAGTACTTC. This gives the protein CSGMADEQYF.

This clone was seen only a few times. This rearrangement joins TRBV29-1 to TRBJ2-7; 7 bases fit TRBD1. The CDR3 length is 12 residues. CDR1 SQVTM and CDR2 ANQGSEA come from the germline V gene. J lost 1 base, V lost 6 bases, and 3 bases had no gene match. The CDR3 is CSVSTGSYEQYF. DNA for the CDR3: TGCAGCGTATCGACAGGGTCCTACGAGCAGTACTTC.

This chain uses TRBV19 with TRBJ1-1, with D perhaps TRBD1 (6 bases). Germline lookup yields CDR1 LNHDA and CDR2 SQIVND (reference sequence). The V end lost 11 bases, the J end lost 4 bases, and 17 bases lay between the germline ends. The CDR3 consists of 13 residues. CDR3 sequence: CACNPGASTEAFF. For the CDR3, the DNA is TGTGCCTGTAACCCAGGGGCCAGCACTGAAGCTTTCTTT.

In this sample, this clone turned up once. This chain uses TRBV28 with TRBJ2-7; TRBD2 might be the D (7 bases). Trimming stripped 1 base from V and 3 bases from J, with 13 bases between. The CDR3 extends over 15 amino acids. Germline loops: CDR1 MDHEN, CDR2 SYDVKM. CDR3 sequence (DNA): TGTGCCAGCAGTTTATACGGGGGGCCCCGCTACGAGCAGTACTTC. Translating gives CASSLYGGPRYEQYF.

This rearrangement joins TRBV5-8 to TRBJ1-3; 8 bases fit TRBD1. Unmatched junction bases numbered 9, after V lost 1 base and J lost 0 bases. The CDR3 totals 18 residues. Germline assignment: CDR1 SGHTS and CDR2 YDEGEE. The DNA of the CDR3 is TGTGCCAGCAGCTTGTATATGGGACAGGTGATCTCTGGAAACACCATATATTTT. It translates to CASSLYMGQVISGNTIYF. Full variable domain (outside the CDR3, taken from reference TRBV5-8 and TRBJ1-3): EAGVTQSPTHLIKTRGQQATLRCSPISGHTSVYWYQQALGLGLQFLLWYDEGEERNRGNFPPRFSGRQFPNYSSELNVNALELEDSALYLCASSLYMGQVISGNTIYFGEGSWLTVV.

The genes are TRBV7-3 and TRBJ2-2; 7 bases are shared with TRBD2. After removal of 7 bases from V and 5 bases from J, the junction contained 7 bases not matched to a gene. Germline CDR1 and CDR2: SGHTA and FQGTGA. This CDR3 has 14 amino acids. The CDR3 nucleotides are TGTGCCAGCAAAATGAGGGGAGGGACCGGGGAGCTGTTTTTT. Protein sequence: CASKMRGGTGELFF.

This rearrangement joins TRBV6-2 or TRBV6-3 to TRBJ2-5; D ambiguous. The V gene's germline CDR1 is MNHEY and CDR2 SVGEGT. CDR3 length equals 10 residues. Trimming removed 4 bases at V and 6 bases at J, with 3 bases between. The CDR3 region has the DNA TGTGCCAGCAGTTTTCAGACCCAGTACTTC. Translating it yields CASSFQTQYF.

This rearrangement joins TRBV20-1 to TRBJ1-2; the D is unclear. Germline V CDR1 and CDR2: DFQATT, SNEGSKA (reference sequence). Trimming cost V 1 base and J 4 bases, with 4 bases left between them. The CDR3 has 11 residues. The CDR3 bases are TGCAGTGCTAGAGTAAGCTATGGCTACACCTTC. It specifies CSARVSYGYTF.